Listed below are T cell receptor beta chains from one sample, sequenced in a study of T cell responses to AZD1222 COVID-19 vaccine. Using immunoSEQ multiplex PCR, the repertoire was profiled, and TCRdb retains in-frame clones only, with some absent. The sample carries roughly 140,000 clones, about nine tenths recorded once. This specimen was peripheral blood, taken on day 0 of AZD1222 vaccination. Receptors were obtained from an adult in good health. Both conserved end residues are trimmed from each CDR3. Size is omitted from some rows. Given values are once, few, many or a class for expanded clones.

V	size	J	CDR3
TRBV5-1	-	TRBJ1-1	ASSLRDRGTEAF
TRBV5-4	-	TRBJ1-2	ASSLARTGTYGYT
TRBV5-1	once	TRBJ2-2	ASSWGAAGDTGELF
TRBV24-1	-	TRBJ1-6	ATSDRGTSPLH
TRBV18	-	TRBJ1-3	ASSPPKGSGNTIY
TRBV4-1	-	TRBJ1-5	ASSQAFNQPQH
TRBV2	-	TRBJ1-2	ASAATGGGYGYT
TRBV2	few	TRBJ1-1	ASSGQGSTEAF
TRBV19	-	TRBJ1-5	ASITTGGSNQPQH
TRBV5-4	-	TRBJ2-7	ASSIADQRGEQY
TRBV5-4	once	TRBJ1-2	ASSPDRARGYT
TRBV3-1/TRBV3-2	-	TRBJ1-1	ASSPTLRPEAF
TRBV5-1	-	TRBJ2-5	ASSRPLAGAPETQY